This T cell receptor (beta chain) was observed in a study of OX40 agonist ivuxolimab in advanced cancers. The wider study: Age averaged about 66 years (range roughly 20 to 90), and around 78% were male. Anti-PD-1, anti-PD-L1 or anti-CTLA-4 therapy given earlier was allowed, and around 40% had some.

TCRdb keeps only in-frame clones here, not all; method: immunoSEQ multiplex PCR. The sample has around 77,000 clones; 90% to 95% are singletons. V trimming: 4 bases; J trimming: 6 bases; junction bases outside the gene matches: 6. Germline loops: CDR1 SGHRS, CDR2 YFSETQ. This CDR3 has 13 residues. This TCR derives from an adult with an advanced solid tumor such as melanoma, head and neck, liver or kidney cancer. The V and J genes are TRBV5-1 and TRBJ1-2, with 7 bases aligning to TRBD1. The sample was CD4+ or CD8+ T cells sorted from blood, taken in a trial of the OX40 agonist ivuxolimab. This CDR3 reads CASSPGGQHGYTF. CDR3 coding DNA: TGCGCCAGCAGCCCCGGGGGACAGCATGGCTACACCTTC.